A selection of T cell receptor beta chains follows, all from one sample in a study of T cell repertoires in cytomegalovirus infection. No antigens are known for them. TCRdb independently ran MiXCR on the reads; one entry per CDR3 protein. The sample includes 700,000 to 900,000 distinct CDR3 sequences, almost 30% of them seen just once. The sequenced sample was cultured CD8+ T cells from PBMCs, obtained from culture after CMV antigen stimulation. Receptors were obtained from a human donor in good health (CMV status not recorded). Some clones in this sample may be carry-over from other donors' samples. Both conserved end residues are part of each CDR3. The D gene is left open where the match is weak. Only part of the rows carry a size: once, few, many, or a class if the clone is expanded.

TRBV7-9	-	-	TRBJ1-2	CASSLPGGEDNYGYTF	TGTGCCAGCAGCCTACCGGGGGGTGAGGACAACTATGGCTACACCTTC
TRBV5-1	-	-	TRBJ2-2	CASSYPGRDYTGELFF	TGCGCCAGCAGCTACCCCGGTAGGGACTACACCGGGGAGCTGTTTTTT
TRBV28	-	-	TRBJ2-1	CASSLWGRGDNEQFF	TGTGCCAGCAGTTTATGGGGCAGGGGAGACAATGAGCAGTTCTTC
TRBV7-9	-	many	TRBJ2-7	CASSLDSHISYEQYF	TGTGCCAGCAGCTTGGACAGCCACATATCCTACGAGCAGTACTTC
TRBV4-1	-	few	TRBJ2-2	CASSRYSLEDTGELFF	TGCGCCAGCAGCCGCTACAGTTTAGAAGACACCGGGGAGCTGTTTTTT
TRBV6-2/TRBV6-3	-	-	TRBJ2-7	CASSYPGYSYEQYF	TGTGCCAGCAGTTACCCAGGCTACTCCTACGAGCAGTACTTC
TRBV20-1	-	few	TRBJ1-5	CSARGNSNQPQHF	TGCAGTGCTAGGGGGAATAGCAATCAGCCCCAGCATTTT
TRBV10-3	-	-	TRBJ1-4	CAISESVKELFF	TGTGCCATCAGTGAGTCGGTAAAAGAATTGTTTTTT
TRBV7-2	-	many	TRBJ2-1	CASSLGQAVYNEQFF	TGTGCCAGCAGCTTAGGGCAGGCGGTCTACAATGAGCAGTTCTTC
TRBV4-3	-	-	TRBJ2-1	CASSQDSAGMNEQFF	TGCGCCAGCAGCCAAGATTCGGCAGGGATGAATGAGCAGTTCTTC
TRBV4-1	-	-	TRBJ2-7	CASSHGEVYEQYF	TGCGCCAGCAGCCATGGGGAGGTCTACGAGCAGTACTTC
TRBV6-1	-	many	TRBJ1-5	CASSVYRDSNQPQHF	TGTGCCAGCAGTGTGTACCGGGACAGCAATCAGCCCCAGCATTTT
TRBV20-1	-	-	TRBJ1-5	CSQGEGNQPQHF	TGCAGCCAGGGAGAGGGCAATCAGCCCCAGCATTTT
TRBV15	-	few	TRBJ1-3	CATSREGSSGNTIYF	TGTGCCACCAGCAGAGAAGGCAGCTCTGGAAACACCATATATTTT
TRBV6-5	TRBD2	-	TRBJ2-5	CASSYGTSGQETQYF	TGTGCCAGCAGTTACGGGACTAGCGGTCAAGAGACCCAGTACTTC
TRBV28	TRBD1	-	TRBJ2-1	CASSFRGPPGENEQFF	TGTGCCAGCAGTTTCAGGGGGCCCCCCGGGGAGAATGAGCAGTTCTTC
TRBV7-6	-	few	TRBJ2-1	CASSFYNYNEQFF	TGTGCCAGCAGCTTCTACAACTACAATGAGCAGTTCTTC
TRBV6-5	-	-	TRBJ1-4	CASSYSIWGAGTEELFF	TGTGCCAGCAGTTACTCGATTTGGGGGGCGGGAACCGAGGAACTGTTTTTT
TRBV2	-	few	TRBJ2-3	CAAFGGDTQYF	TGTGCCGCCTTCGGGGGAGATACGCAGTATTTT
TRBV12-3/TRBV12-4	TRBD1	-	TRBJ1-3	CASSRDRGPRDTIYF	TGTGCCAGCAGCCGGGACAGAGGACCCAGAGACACCATATATTTT
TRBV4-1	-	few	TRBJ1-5	CASSQEEPNQPQHF	TGCGCCAGCAGCCAGGAGGAGCCAAATCAGCCCCAGCATTTT
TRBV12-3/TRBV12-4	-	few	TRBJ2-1	CASSKQLYNEQFF	TGTGCCAGCAGCAAGCAACTCTACAATGAGCAGTTCTTC
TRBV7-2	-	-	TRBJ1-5	CASSLSIGQPQHF	TGTGCCAGCAGCTTAAGTATCGGTCAGCCCCAGCATTTT
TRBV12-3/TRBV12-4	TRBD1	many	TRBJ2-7	CASSFHRDRVYEQYF	TGTGCCAGCAGTTTCCACCGGGACAGGGTCTACGAGCAGTACTTC
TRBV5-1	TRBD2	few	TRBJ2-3	CASSVTSGEEDTQYF	TGCGCCAGCAGCGTCACTAGCGGGGAGGAAGATACGCAGTATTTT
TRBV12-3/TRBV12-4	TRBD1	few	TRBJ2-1	CASSRLGTGNNNEQFF	TGTGCCAGCAGTCGGTTAGGGACAGGAAACAACAATGAGCAGTTCTTC
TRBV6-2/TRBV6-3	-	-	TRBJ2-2	CASSYRGGGSTGELFF	TGTGCCAGCAGTTACAGGGGCGGGGGCAGCACCGGGGAGCTGTTTTTT
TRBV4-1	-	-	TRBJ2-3	CASSQVGGRGTDTQYF	TGCGCCAGCAGCCAAGTCGGGGGCCGAGGCACAGATACGCAGTATTTT
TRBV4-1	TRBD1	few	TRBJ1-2	CASTGTGGSYGYTF	TGCGCCAGCACCGGGACAGGGGGCAGCTATGGCTACACCTTC
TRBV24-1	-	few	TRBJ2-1	CATSDVGDNEQFF	TGTGCCACCAGTGATGTTGGGGACAATGAGCAGTTCTTC
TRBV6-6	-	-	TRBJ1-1	CASRVGTNTEAFF	TGTGCCAGCAGAGTGGGGACGAACACTGAAGCTTTCTTT
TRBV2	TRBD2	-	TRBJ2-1	CASTPSAGPYNEQFF	TGTGCCAGCACCCCCTCAGCGGGGCCCTACAATGAGCAGTTCTTC
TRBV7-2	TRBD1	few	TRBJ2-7	CASSLTTGPHEQYF	TGTGCCAGCAGCCTAACGACAGGGCCCCACGAGCAGTACTTC
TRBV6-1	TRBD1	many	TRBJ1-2	CASSDEFGTAIYGYTF	TGTGCCAGCAGTGATGAATTCGGGACAGCAATCTATGGCTACACCTTC
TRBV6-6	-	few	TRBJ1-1	CATRGTGTEAFF	TGTGCCACCCGGGGGACGGGCACTGAAGCTTTCTTT
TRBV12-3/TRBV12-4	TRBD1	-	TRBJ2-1	CASRPGQAYNEQFF	TGTGCCAGCAGGCCGGGACAGGCCTACAATGAGCAGTTCTTC
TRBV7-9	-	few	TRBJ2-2	CAGQETNTGELFF	TGTGCCGGCCAGGAGACGAACACCGGGGAGCTGTTTTTT
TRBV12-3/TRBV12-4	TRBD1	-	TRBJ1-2	CASSDRGLGYTF	TGTGCCAGCAGTGACAGGGGGCTTGGCTACACCTTC
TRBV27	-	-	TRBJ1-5	CASSLSGGYQPQHF	TGTGCCAGCAGTTTATCAGGGGGATACCAGCCCCAGCATTTT